This T cell receptor beta chain was documented in a study of blood T cell repertoires in COVID-19. For the study at large: The samples span acute and convalescent COVID-19 from the United States, Italy and Spain.

In assigning cohorts, the study relied on participant-reported clinical history. Germline V lookup: CDR1 LNHDA, CDR2 SQIVND (reference sequence). The trim removed 5 bases at V and 2 bases at J, leaving 6 bases unmatched. This CDR3 comprises 16 residues. Clones were read by immunoSEQ multiplex PCR, and TCRdb kept only the in-frame ones, dropping some. The sample has 430,000 or so clones, 88% seen once. The source material was PBMCs or T cells enriched from blood (not recorded which). This clonotype was obtained from a middle-aged woman who had recovered from COVID-19. The genes are TRBV19 and TRBJ2-1; 10 bases match TRBD2. CDR3: CASSLWTSGTYNEQFF. DNA of the CDR3: TGTGCCAGTAGTCTATGGACTAGCGGAACCTACAATGAGCAGTTCTTC.